Following are 17 T cell receptor beta chains from one sample sequenced in a study of blood T cells in healthy people across ages. With a J-beta primer mix and a sample-barcoded 5' primer, a second PCR ran roughly 7 to 11 cycles. Each CDR3 protein is one row after TCRdb ran MiXCR on the 5' RACE reads. The data hold 1,100,000 or so distinct CDR3 sequences, with under 45% observed a single time. Material for sequencing was blood. The receptor source for this set is a woman in her sixties in good health.

The V call is TRBV30, the J call TRBJ2-3, with 7 bases matching TRBD1. J was trimmed by 4 bases and V by 0 bases; bases with no gene match: 1. The germline V gene has CDR1 GTSNPN and CDR2 SVGIG (reference sequence). This CDR3 is built from 13 residues. CDR3 DNA sequence: TGTGCCTGGAGTGTTGACAGGGCAGATACGCAGTATTTT. Its translation is CAWSVDRADTQYF. Full variable domain (missing parts from reference TRBV30 and TRBJ2-3): SQTIHQWPATLVQPVGSPLSLECTVEGTSNPNLYWYRQAAGRGLQLLFYSVGIGQISSEVPQNLSASRPQDRQFILSSKKLLLSDSGFYLCAWSVDRADTQYFGPGTRLTVL.

The rearrangement uses TRBV28 and TRBJ2-5; possibly TRBD2 for D (5 bases). The ends were cut back, 6 bases at V and 0 bases at J, with 20 bases in the middle. The length of the CDR3 is 17 residues. Germline loops: CDR1 MDHEN, CDR2 SYDVKM. This chain's CDR3 is CASSLSEGHPYQETQYF. The DNA for the CDR3 is TGTGCCAGCAGCCTCTCAGAGGGTCACCCCTACCAAGAGACCCAGTACTTC.

This clonotype was seen at least ten times. The CDR3 here is CASSPTLAGFNEQYF. The CDR3 region has the DNA TGCGCCAGCAGCCCCACGTTGGCAGGGTTCAACGAGCAGTACTTC. The chain recombines TRBV5-1 with TRBJ2-7; a possible D gene is TRBD1 (5 bases). Germline lookup yields CDR1 SGHRS and CDR2 YFSETQ. This CDR3 contains 15 residues. V was trimmed by 4 bases and J by 5 bases, leaving 19 bases between them.

CDR3 sequence: CASSLGMSDNQPQHF. The CDR3 nucleotides are TGTGCCAGCAGCTTAGGTATGTCGGACAATCAGCCCCAGCATTTT. V usage is TRBV7-2 and J usage is TRBJ1-5; D unresolved. Germline V gene data show CDR1 as SGHTA and CDR2 as FQGNSA. V was pared by 1 base and J by 3 bases, with 10 bases between. This CDR3 has 15 amino acids.

A single count supports this clonotype. This chain connects TRBV14 to TRBJ2-3; 7 nucleotides match TRBD2. The V segment lost 4 bases and the J segment 5 bases; nucleotides outside the gene matches: 9. The CDR3 totals 15 residues. The germline V gene encodes CDR1 SGHDN and CDR2 FVKESK. CDR3 protein: CASSPGLVDQDTQYF. The DNA for the CDR3 is TGTGCCAGCAGCCCAGGACTAGTTGATCAAGATACGCAGTATTTT.

The rearrangement uses TRBV20-1 and TRBJ2-7; TRBD1 might be the D (5 bases). Trimming shortened V by 6 bases and J by 3 bases, and 15 bases separated the two germline ends. The CDR3 runs to 13 residues. Germline V gene lookup returns CDR1 DFQATT and CDR2 SNEGSKA (reference sequence). Written as DNA, the CDR3 is TGCAGTGCCTCGCGACAGTCTCGCTACGAGCAGTACTTC. Translation: CSASRQSRYEQYF.

This clonotype was observed a single time. The chain carries TRBV20-1 and TRBJ2-1, with 9 bases identical to TRBD2. Germline values: CDR1 DFQATT, CDR2 SNEGSKA (reference sequence). CDR3 length: 14 amino acids. J gave up 6 bases and V 1 base, and 4 bases lay outside the gene matches. CDR3 nucleotide sequence: TGCAGTGCTAGAGTTAGCGGGGGCCCCAATGAGCAGTTCTTC. Residues: CSARVSGGPNEQFF.

This clonotype was detected only a few times. The chain uses TRBV6-2 or TRBV6-3 and TRBJ2-1; 7 bases fit TRBD1. V lost 7 bases, J lost 5 bases, and 8 bases stayed unmatched. Germline values: CDR1 MNHEY, CDR2 SVGEGT. The CDR3 totals 14 residues. In nucleotides, the CDR3 is TGTGCCAGCACCCGAGGACAGGTCGACAATGAGCAGTTCTTC. Translation: CASTRGQVDNEQFF.

V gene TRBV28 combines with J gene TRBJ2-3, with TRBD2 matching over 9 bases. The CDR3 spans 14 residues. Trimming removed 8 bases from V and 8 bases from J; junction bases left unmatched: 11. Germline lookup yields CDR1 MDHEN and CDR2 SYDVKM. The CDR3 DNA reads as TGTGCCAGCCGGCCTAGCGGGACGGTGGGTACGCAGTATTTT. Protein sequence: CASRPSGTVGTQYF.

The table lists this clonotype with a few counts. The chain employs TRBV10-3 and TRBJ2-1, with 9 nucleotides matching TRBD1. V was pared by 4 bases and J by 7 bases, with 8 bases of the junction left unmatched. The length of the CDR3 is 15 residues. Germline-derived CDR1 and CDR2 are ENHRY and SYGVKD. The CDR3 DNA sequence: TGTGCCATCAGTGTAGGGGACAGGGTGACGAATGAGCAGTTCTTC. Amino acids: CAISVGDRVTNEQFF.

V is TRBV7-2 and J is TRBJ2-5; 8 positions match TRBD1. The V gene end was trimmed by 1 base and the J gene end by 11 bases; junction bases not matched to a gene: 15. The V gene's germline CDR1 is SGHTA and CDR2 FQGNSA. The CDR3 is 16 residues long. CDR3 sequence reads: CASSLDRQGSKNEQYF. The CDR3 DNA reads TGTGCCAGCAGCTTAGACCGACAGGGGTCGAAAAATGAGCAGTACTTC.

The chain employs TRBV20-1 and TRBJ2-3; 7 nucleotides align to TRBD1. CDR1 and CDR2 (germline): DFQATT, SNEGSKA (reference sequence). The trim removed 5 bases at V and 3 bases at J, leaving 8 bases unmatched. The CDR3 has 14 amino acids. CDR3 region: CSASVRGPTDTQYF. Written as DNA, the CDR3 is TGCAGTGCTTCCGTTAGGGGGCCAACAGATACGCAGTATTTT.

This clonotype was found a few times. This sequence joins TRBV12-3 or TRBV12-4 and TRBJ2-5; 10 bases are shared with TRBD1. The J call is doubtful: the DNA matches TRBJ2-7 better. The CDR3 is 15 amino acids. The CDR3 DNA follows: TGTGCCAGCAGAGCTGACAGGGGGCGCCGGGGCGAGCAGTACTTC. Translated, it gives CASRADRGRRGEQYF.

This chain uses TRBV27 with TRBJ2-5, with 9 bases lining up with TRBD2. The V segment lost 6 bases and the J segment 4 bases; nucleotides outside the gene matches: 6. This CDR3 region has 14 residues. Germline CDR1 MNHEY, CDR2 SMNVEV (reference sequence). The chain's CDR3 is CASRLGTSLETQYF. The CDR3, as DNA: TGTGCCAGCAGGCTGGGGACTAGCTTAGAGACCCAGTACTTC.

The CDR3 nucleotides are TGCAGCGTTGGCTGGGGATTGGGCGGGAGTCAGCCCCGAGAGACCCAGTACTTC. Protein product: CSVGWGLGGSQPRETQYF. The gene calls are TRBV29-1 and TRBJ2-7; 7 nucleotides match TRBD2. The J call is doubtful: the DNA matches TRBJ2-5 better. The germline V gene has CDR1 SQVTM and CDR2 ANQGSEA. The CDR3 totals 18 residues.

This chain joins TRBV6-6 and TRBJ1-6; unclear D gene. Germline assignment: CDR1 MNHNY and CDR2 SVGAGI (reference sequence). The CDR3 covers 13 residues. The ends were cut back, 8 bases at V and 9 bases at J, with 14 bases in the middle. The CDR3, as DNA: TGTGCCAGCGCTGGCAGGTCCATTTCACCCCTCCACTTT. It specifies CASAGRSISPLHF.

The CDR3 coding sequence is TGCGCCAGCAGCTTGGGAGACAGGGCTAACTATGGCTACACCTTC. Translation gives CASSLGDRANYGYTF. The gene calls are TRBV5-1 and TRBJ1-2; 7 bases agree with TRBD1. The V and J ends lost 0 bases and 0 bases, in that order; junction bases with no gene match: 2. Looked up from germline, CDR1 is SGHRS and CDR2 is YFSETQ. The CDR3 is made up of 15 amino acids.